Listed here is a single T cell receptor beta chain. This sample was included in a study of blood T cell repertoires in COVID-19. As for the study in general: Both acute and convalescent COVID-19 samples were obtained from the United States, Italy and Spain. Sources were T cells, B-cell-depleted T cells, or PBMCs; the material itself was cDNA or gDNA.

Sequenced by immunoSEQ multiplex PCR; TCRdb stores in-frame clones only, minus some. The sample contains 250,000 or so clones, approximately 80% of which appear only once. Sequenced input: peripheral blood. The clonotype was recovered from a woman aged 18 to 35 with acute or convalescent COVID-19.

CDR3 sequence (DNA): TGTGCCAGCTCACCATTTATACAGGGTCTTCGAAATGAGCAGTTCTTC. It encodes CASSPFIQGLRNEQFF. The chain combines TRBV18 with TRBJ2-1; maybe TRBD1 (6 bases). The germline V gene encodes CDR1 KGHSH and CDR2 LQKENI. The CDR3 sequence is 16 residues long. V dropped 2 bases and J dropped 7 bases, with 18 bases sitting between them.